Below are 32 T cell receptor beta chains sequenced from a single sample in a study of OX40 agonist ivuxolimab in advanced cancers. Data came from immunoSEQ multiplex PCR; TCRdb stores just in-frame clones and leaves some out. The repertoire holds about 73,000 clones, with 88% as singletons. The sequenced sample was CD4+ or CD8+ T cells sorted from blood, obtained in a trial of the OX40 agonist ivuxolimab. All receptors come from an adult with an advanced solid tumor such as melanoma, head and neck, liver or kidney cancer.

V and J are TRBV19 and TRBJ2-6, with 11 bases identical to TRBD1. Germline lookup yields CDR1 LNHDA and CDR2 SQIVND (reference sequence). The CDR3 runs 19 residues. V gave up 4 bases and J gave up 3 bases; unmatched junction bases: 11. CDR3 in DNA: TGTGCCAGTAGTAGCTCTCGGACAGGGGGCGCGAGTGGGGCCAACGTCCTGACTTTC. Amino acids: CASSSSRTGGASGANVLTF.

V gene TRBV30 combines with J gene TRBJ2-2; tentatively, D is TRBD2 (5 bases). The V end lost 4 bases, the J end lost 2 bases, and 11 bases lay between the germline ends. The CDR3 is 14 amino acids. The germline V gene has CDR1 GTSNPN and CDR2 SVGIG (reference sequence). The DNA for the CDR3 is TGTGCCTGGATCCCCCGGGGAAACACCGGGGAGCTGTTTTTT. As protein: CAWIPRGNTGELFF.

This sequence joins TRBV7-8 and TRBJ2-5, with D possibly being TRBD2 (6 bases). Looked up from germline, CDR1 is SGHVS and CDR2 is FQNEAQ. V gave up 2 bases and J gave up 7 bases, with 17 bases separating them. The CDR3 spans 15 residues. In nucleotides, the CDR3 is TGTGCCAGCAGCTTATCGAGTCGGGGGATTCCGACCCAGTACTTC. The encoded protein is CASSLSSRGIPTQYF.

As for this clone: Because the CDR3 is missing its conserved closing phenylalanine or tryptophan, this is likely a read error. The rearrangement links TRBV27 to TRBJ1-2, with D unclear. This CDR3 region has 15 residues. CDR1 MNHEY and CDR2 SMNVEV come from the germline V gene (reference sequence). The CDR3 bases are TGTGCCACCAGTGACCCAAATGGGCCGCGGGATGGCTACACCCTC. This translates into CATSDPNGPRDGYTL.

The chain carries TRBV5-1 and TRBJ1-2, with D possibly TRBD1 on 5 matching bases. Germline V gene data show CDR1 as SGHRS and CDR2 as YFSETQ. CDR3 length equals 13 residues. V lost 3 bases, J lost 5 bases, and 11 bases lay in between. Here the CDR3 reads CASSSGRRYGYTF. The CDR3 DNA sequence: TGCGCCAGCAGCTCGGGACGGAGATATGGCTACACCTTC.

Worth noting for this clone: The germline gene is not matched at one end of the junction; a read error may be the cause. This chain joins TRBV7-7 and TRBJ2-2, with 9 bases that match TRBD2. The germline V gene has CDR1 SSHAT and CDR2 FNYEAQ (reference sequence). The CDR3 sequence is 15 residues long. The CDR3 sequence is CASSPGLAATGELFF. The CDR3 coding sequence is TGTGCTAGCAGCCCGGGACTAGCCGCGACCGGGGAGCTGTTTTTT.

For the CDR3, the DNA is TGCAGCGTCGGGTACACTGAAGCTTTCTTT. It codes for CSVGYTEAFF. The rearrangement joins TRBV29-1 to TRBJ1-1; D is ambiguous. CDR3 length: 10 residues. V lost 6 bases to trimming and J lost 3 bases, with 5 bases between them. Germline CDR1 and CDR2: SQVTM and ANQGSEA.

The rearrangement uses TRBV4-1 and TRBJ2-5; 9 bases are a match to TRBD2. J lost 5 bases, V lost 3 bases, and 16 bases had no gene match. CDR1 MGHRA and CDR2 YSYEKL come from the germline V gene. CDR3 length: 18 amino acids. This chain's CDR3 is CASSHPGASGALEETQYF. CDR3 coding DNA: TGCGCCAGCAGCCACCCGGGGGCTAGCGGGGCCCTGGAGGAGACCCAGTACTTC.

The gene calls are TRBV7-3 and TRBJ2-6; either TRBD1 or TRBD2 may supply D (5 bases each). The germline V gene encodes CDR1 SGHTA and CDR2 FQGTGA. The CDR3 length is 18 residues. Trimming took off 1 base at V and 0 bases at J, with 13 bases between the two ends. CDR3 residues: CASSLRQPGNSGANVLTF. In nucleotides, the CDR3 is TGTGCCAGCAGCTTAAGACAGCCGGGGAACTCTGGGGCCAACGTCCTGACTTTC.

The chain's CDR3 is CAWTQGYEKLFF. In DNA form, the CDR3 reads TGTGCCTGGACTCAGGGGTATGAAAAACTGTTTTTT. The chain carries TRBV30 and TRBJ1-4, with D possibly matching TRBD1 (6 bases). Germline values: CDR1 GTSNPN, CDR2 SVGIG (reference sequence). This CDR3 region has 12 residues. Trimming took off 4 bases at V and 6 bases at J, with 9 bases between the two ends.

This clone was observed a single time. CDR3 amino acids: CASSIDLRVMNTEAFF. The CDR3 DNA reads as TGTGCCAGTAGTATAGACCTCAGGGTTATGAACACTGAAGCTTTCTTT. This rearrangement joins TRBV19 to TRBJ1-1, with D perhaps TRBD1 (5 bases). Trimming took off 0 bases at V and 0 bases at J, with 11 bases between the two ends. This CDR3 is 16 amino acids long. Germline values: CDR1 LNHDA, CDR2 SQIVND (reference sequence).

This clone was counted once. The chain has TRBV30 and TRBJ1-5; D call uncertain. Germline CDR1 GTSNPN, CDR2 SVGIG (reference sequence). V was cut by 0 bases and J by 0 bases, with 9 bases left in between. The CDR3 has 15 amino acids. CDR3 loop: CAWSVVGYSNQPQHF. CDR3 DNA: TGTGCCTGGAGTGTAGTGGGGTATAGCAATCAGCCCCAGCATTTT.

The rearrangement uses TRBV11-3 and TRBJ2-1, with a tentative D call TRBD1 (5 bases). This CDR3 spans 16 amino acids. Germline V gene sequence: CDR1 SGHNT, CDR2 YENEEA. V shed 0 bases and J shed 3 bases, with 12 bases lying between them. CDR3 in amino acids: CASSLEGGHNYNEQFF. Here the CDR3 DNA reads TGTGCCAGCAGCTTAGAGGGTGGACATAACTACAATGAGCAGTTCTTC.

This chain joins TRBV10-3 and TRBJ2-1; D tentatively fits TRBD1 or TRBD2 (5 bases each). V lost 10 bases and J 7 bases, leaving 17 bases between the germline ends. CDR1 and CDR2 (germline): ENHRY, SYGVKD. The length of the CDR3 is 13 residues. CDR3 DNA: TGTGCCACCGGGGAGAGAGAGGGGAATGAGCAGTTCTTC. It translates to CATGEREGNEQFF.

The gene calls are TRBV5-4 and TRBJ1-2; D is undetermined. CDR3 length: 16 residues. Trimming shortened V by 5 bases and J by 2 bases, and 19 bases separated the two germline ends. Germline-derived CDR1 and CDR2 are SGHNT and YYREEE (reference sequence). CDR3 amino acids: CASSSGRALINYGYTF. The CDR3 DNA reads TGTGCCAGCAGTTCCGGAAGGGCCCTGATCAACTATGGCTACACCTTC.

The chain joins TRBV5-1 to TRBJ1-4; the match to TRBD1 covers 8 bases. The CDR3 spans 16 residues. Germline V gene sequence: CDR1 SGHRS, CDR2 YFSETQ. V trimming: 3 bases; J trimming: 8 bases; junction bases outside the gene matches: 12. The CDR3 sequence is CASSSGTGLEGEKLFF. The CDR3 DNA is TGCGCCAGCAGCTCCGGGACAGGTCTTGAGGGGGAAAAACTGTTTTTT.

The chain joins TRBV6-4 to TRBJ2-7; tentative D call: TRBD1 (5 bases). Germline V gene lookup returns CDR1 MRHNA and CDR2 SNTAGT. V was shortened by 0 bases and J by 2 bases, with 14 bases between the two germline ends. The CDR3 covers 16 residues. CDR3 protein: CASSDSLAGSTYEQYF. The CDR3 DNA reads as TGTGCCAGCAGTGACTCTCTCGCAGGGTCTACCTACGAGCAGTACTTC.

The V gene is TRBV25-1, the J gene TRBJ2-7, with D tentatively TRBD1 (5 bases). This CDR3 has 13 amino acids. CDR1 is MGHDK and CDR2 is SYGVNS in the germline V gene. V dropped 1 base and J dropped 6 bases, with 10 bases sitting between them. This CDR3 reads CASSEWVRGEQYF. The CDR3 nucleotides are TGTGCCAGCAGTGAATGGGTAAGGGGCGAGCAGTACTTC.

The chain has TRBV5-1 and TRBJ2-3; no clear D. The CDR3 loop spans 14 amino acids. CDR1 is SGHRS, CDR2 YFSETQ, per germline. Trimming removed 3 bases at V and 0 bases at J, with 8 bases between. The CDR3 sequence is CASSSAQSTDTQYF. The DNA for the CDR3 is TGCGCCAGCAGCTCAGCACAGAGCACAGATACGCAGTATTTT. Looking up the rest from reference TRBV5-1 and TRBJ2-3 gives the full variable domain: KAGVTQTPRYLIKTRGQQVTLSCSPISGHRSVSWYQQTPGQGLQFLFEYFSETQRNKGNFPGRFSGRQFSNSRSEMNVSTLELGDSALYLCASSSAQSTDTQYFGPGTRLTVL.

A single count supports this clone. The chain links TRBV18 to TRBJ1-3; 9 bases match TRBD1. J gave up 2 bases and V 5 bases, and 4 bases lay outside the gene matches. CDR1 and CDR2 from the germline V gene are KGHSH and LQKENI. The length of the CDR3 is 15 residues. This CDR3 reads CASSATGGTGNTIYF. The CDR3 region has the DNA TGTGCCAGCTCAGCAACAGGGGGCACTGGAAACACCATATATTTT.

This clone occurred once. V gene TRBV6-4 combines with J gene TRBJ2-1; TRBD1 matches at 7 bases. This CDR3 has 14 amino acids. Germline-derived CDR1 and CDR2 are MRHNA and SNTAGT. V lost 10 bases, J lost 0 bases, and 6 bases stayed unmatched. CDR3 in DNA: TGTGCCACCAAGAGGGACAGCTCCTACAATGAGCAGTTCTTC. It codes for CATKRDSSYNEQFF.

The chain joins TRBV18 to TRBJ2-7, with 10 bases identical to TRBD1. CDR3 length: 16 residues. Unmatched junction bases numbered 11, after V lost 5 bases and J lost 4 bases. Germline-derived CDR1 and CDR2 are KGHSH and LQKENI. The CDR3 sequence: CASSSRPGQGMYEQYF. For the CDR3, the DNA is TGTGCCAGCTCATCAAGACCGGGACAGGGGATGTACGAGCAGTACTTC.

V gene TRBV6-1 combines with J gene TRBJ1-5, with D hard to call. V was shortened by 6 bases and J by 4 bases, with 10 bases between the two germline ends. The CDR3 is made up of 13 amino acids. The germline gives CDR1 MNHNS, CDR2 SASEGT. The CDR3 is CASRNDGNQPQHF. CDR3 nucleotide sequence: TGTGCCAGCAGAAACGACGGAAATCAGCCCCAGCATTTT.

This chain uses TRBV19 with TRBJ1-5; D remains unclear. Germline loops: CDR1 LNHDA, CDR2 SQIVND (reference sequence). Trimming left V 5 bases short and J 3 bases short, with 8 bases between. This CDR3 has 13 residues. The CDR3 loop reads CASSYGFNQPQHF. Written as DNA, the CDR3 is TGTGCCAGTAGTTATGGGTTCAATCAGCCCCAGCATTTT.

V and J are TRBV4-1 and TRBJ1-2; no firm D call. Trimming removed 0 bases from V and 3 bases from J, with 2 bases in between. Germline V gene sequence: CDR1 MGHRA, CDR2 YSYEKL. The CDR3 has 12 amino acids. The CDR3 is CASSQEDYGYTF. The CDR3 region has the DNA TGCGCCAGCAGCCAAGAGGACTATGGCTACACCTTC.

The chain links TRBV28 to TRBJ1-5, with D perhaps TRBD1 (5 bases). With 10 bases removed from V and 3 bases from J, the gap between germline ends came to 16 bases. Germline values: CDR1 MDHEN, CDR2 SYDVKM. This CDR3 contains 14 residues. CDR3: CATVGGGINQPQHF. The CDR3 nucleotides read TGTGCCACCGTTGGTGGGGGGATCAATCAGCCCCAGCATTTT.

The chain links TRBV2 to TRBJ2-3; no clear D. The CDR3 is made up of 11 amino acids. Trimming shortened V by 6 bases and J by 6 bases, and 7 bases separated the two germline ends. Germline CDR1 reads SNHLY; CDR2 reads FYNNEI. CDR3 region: CASRRSDTQYF. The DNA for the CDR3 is TGTGCCAGCAGGCGATCGGATACGCAGTATTTT.

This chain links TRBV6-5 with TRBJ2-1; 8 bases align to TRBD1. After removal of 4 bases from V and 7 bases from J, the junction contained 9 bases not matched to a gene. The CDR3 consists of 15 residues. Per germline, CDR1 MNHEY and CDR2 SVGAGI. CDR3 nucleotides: TGTGCCAGCAGTTCCCTAGGACAGGGCAGGAATGAGCAGTTCTTC. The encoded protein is CASSSLGQGRNEQFF.

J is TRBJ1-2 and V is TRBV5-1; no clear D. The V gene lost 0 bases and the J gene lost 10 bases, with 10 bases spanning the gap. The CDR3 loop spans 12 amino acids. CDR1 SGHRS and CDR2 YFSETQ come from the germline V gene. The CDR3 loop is CASSLGARDYTF. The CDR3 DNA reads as TGCGCCAGCAGCTTGGGGGCTAGGGACTACACCTTC.

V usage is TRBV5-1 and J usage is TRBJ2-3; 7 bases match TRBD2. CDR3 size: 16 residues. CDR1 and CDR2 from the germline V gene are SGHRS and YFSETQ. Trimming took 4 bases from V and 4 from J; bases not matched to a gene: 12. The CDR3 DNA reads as TGCGCCAGCAGCCACCTCCCAGCGGGACCGGCAGATACGCAGTATTTT. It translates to CASSHLPAGPADTQYF.

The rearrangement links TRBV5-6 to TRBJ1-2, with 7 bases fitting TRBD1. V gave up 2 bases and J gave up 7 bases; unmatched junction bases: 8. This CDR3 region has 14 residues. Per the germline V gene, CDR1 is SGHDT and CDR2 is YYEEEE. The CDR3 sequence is CASSFRDSLLGYTF. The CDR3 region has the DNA TGTGCCAGCAGCTTCCGGGACAGCCTCCTTGGCTACACCTTC.

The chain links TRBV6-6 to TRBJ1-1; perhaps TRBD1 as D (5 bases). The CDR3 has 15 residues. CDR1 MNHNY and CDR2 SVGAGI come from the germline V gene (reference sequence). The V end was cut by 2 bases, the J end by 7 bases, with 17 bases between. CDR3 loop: CASSYQGLATLEAFF. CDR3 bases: TGTGCCAGCAGTTACCAGGGACTCGCCACCCTTGAAGCTTTCTTT.